These 16 T cell receptor beta chains came from one sample sequenced in a study of beta chain features in type 1 diabetes. Expressed TCRB transcripts were sequenced after all isolated RNA was converted to cDNA. Produced via immunoSEQ multiplex PCR; TCRdb's table is partial and in-frame only. The sample shows some 300,000 clones, 7% to 9% of them seen only once. Material: central memory CD4+ T cells from blood. These receptors were taken from a woman in her late teens or twenties in good health.

This clone has just a few counts. The chain carries TRBV2 and TRBJ2-4, with TRBD1 matching over 8 bases. This CDR3 has 14 residues. Unmatched junction bases numbered 7, after V lost 4 bases and J lost 8 bases. Germline V gene sequence: CDR1 SNHLY, CDR2 FYNNEI. CDR3 protein: CASSAQGGEDIQYF. In DNA form, the CDR3 reads TGTGCCAGCAGTGCACAGGGGGGAGAGGACATTCAGTACTTC.

The table lists this clone with a few counts. The V call is TRBV7-2, the J call TRBJ2-4, with D possibly being TRBD1 (6 bases). The germline CDR1 and CDR2 sequences are SGHTA and FQGNSA. This CDR3 comprises 16 residues. V shed 5 bases and J shed 0 bases, with 14 bases lying between them. CDR3 sequence (DNA): TGTGCCAGCAGCCACCAGAACAGGGTAGCCAAAAACATTCAGTACTTC. Residues: CASSHQNRVAKNIQYF.

The rearrangement links TRBV27 to TRBJ2-2, with D unresolved. The CDR3 has 11 amino acids. V was shortened by 5 bases and J by 6 bases, with 4 bases between the two germline ends. Germline V CDR1 and CDR2: MNHEY, SMNVEV (reference sequence). The CDR3 protein is CASSTAGELFF. CDR3 bases: TGTGCCAGCAGTACAGCCGGGGAGCTGTTTTTT.

In its sample, this clone was seen a few times. The rearrangement links TRBV7-2 to TRBJ2-5; D perhaps matches TRBD2 (5 bases). The CDR3 extends over 13 amino acids. Germline assignment: CDR1 SGHTA and CDR2 FQGNSA. V dropped 5 bases and J dropped 4 bases, with 11 bases sitting between them. Here the CDR3 DNA reads TGTGCCAGCAGCCGATATCGGGGAGAGACCCAGTACTTC. Amino acids: CASSRYRGETQYF.

This clone was seen only a few times. The rearrangement links TRBV4-3 to TRBJ1-5, with D perhaps TRBD1 (5 bases). This CDR3 has 16 amino acids. Germline V lookup: CDR1 LGHNA, CDR2 YSLEER. The germline V and J ends were trimmed by 1 base and 7 bases, with 17 bases remaining between them. DNA for the CDR3: TGCGCCAGCAGCCAAGTTGTCAGGGCAGGGAACCAGCCCCAGCATTTT. Its translation is CASSQVVRAGNQPQHF.

The rearrangement joins TRBV30 to TRBJ1-3; TRBD1 is a possible D gene (6 bases). CDR1 is GTSNPN and CDR2 is SVGIG in the germline V gene (reference sequence). This CDR3 has 12 residues. The V end was cut by 8 bases, the J end by 3 bases, with 11 bases between. CDR3 coding DNA: TGTGCCCTGGGGACAATTGGAAACACCATATATTTT. Translation gives CALGTIGNTIYF.

This clone has a handful of counts. This chain joins TRBV6-5 and TRBJ1-1; no firm D call. V was shortened by 5 bases and J by 5 bases, with 9 bases between the two germline ends. In germline, CDR1 is MNHEY, CDR2 SVGAGI. This CDR3 has 12 residues. CDR3 protein: CASSDGVTEAFF. CDR3 nucleotides: TGTGCCAGCAGTGATGGGGTGACTGAAGCTTTCTTT.

This chain links TRBV11-1 with TRBJ1-2, with D possibly matching TRBD1 (6 bases). Trimming took 2 bases from V and 6 from J, leaving 10 bases between them. Germline lookup yields CDR1 SGHAT and CDR2 FQDESV (reference sequence). This CDR3 comprises 13 residues. CDR3 in DNA: TGTGCCAGCAGCTTACCCAACAGGGATGGCTACACCTTC. Its protein product is CASSLPNRDGYTF.

V and J are TRBV5-8 and TRBJ1-1; 7 nucleotides agree with TRBD1. The CDR3 is 13 amino acids. The germline gives CDR1 SGHTS, CDR2 YDEGEE. The V gene end was trimmed by 1 base and the J gene end by 10 bases; junction bases not matched to a gene: 7. The CDR3 region is CASSLTGAGGAFF. The CDR3 nucleotides read TGTGCCAGCAGCTTGACAGGGGCGGGGGGAGCTTTCTTT.

This clone was seen more than once but under ten times. The chain is built from TRBV19 and TRBJ2-3; TRBD1 agrees at 12 bases. V gave up 6 bases and J gave up 7 bases; unmatched junction bases: 8. This CDR3 contains 15 residues. The germline CDR1 and CDR2 sequences are LNHDA and SQIVND (reference sequence). In nucleotides, the CDR3 is TGTGCCAGTAGCCGAGGGACAGGGGGCTCGAATACGCAGTATTTT. Protein: CASSRGTGGSNTQYF.

In the case of this clone: This specimen includes other DNA sequences encoding the same CDR3. The chain carries TRBV2 and TRBJ2-7; D ambiguous. This CDR3 region has 11 residues. Germline-derived CDR1 and CDR2 are SNHLY and FYNNEI. V lost 5 bases to trimming and J lost 0 bases, with 2 bases between them. This CDR3 reads CASSYSYEQYF. In DNA form, the CDR3 reads TGTGCCAGCAGTTACTCCTACGAGCAGTACTTC.

This clone was observed a few times. The rearrangement links TRBV9 to TRBJ1-4; TRBD1 aligns across 7 bases. V lost 4 bases, J lost 0 bases, and 6 bases stayed unmatched. The CDR3 sequence is 16 residues long. From germline, CDR1 is SGDLS and CDR2 YYNGEE. For the CDR3, the DNA is TGTGCCAGCAGCCCACATGGACAGGCAACTAATGAAAAACTGTTTTTT. Translated, it gives CASSPHGQATNEKLFF.

The chain links TRBV13 to TRBJ2-2; 7 nucleotides line up with TRBD1. V dropped 5 bases and J dropped 4; count of bases not matched to a gene: 7. The CDR3 runs to 15 residues. Looked up from germline, CDR1 is PRHDT and CDR2 is FYEKMQ (reference sequence). Here the CDR3 DNA reads TGTGCCAGCAGCCAGGGACAGCTACTCACCGGGGAGCTGTTTTTT. Its translation: CASSQGQLLTGELFF. The whole variable domain, filled in from reference TRBV13 and TRBJ2-2, reads AAGVIQSPRHLIKEKRETATLKCYPIPRHDTVYWYQQGPGQDPQFLISFYEKMQSDKGSIPDRFSAQQFSDYHSELNMSSLELGDSALYFCASSQGQLLTGELFFGEGSRLTVL.

The table lists this clone with a few counts. The gene calls are TRBV7-3 and TRBJ1-3; D not resolved. Trimming removed 4 bases at V and 0 bases at J, with 7 bases between. Germline assignment: CDR1 SGHTA and CDR2 FQGTGA. The CDR3 spans 14 residues. The CDR3 nucleotides are TGTGCCAGCAGCTCTCTGAGCTCTGGAAACACCATATATTTT. Amino acid sequence: CASSSLSSGNTIYF.

A few counts support this clone. The chain carries TRBV5-4 and TRBJ1-2, with TRBD1 identical over 10 bases. Germline CDR1 SGHNT, CDR2 YYREEE (reference sequence). The CDR3 consists of 14 residues. Trimming cost V 3 bases and J 4 bases; bases outside gene matches: 3. The CDR3 region is CASSSGQGIYGYTF. CDR3 sequence (DNA): TGTGCCAGCAGCTCGGGACAGGGGATCTATGGCTACACCTTC. The full variable domain, rest sourced from reference TRBV5-4 and TRBJ1-2, is ETGVTQSPTHLIKTRGQQVTLRCSSQSGHNTVSWYQQALGQGPQFIFQYYREEENGRGNFPPRFSGLQFPNYSSELNVNALELDDSALYLCASSSGQGIYGYTFGSGTRLTVV.

There are a few counts of this clone. This rearrangement joins TRBV30 to TRBJ2-7; D tentatively fits TRBD1 or TRBD2 (5 bases each). This CDR3 is 13 amino acids long. Germline CDR1 reads GTSNPN; CDR2 reads SVGIG (reference sequence). Trimming removed 4 bases at V and 3 bases at J, with 13 bases between. The CDR3 spells CAWNRGLDYEQYF. The CDR3, as DNA: TGTGCCTGGAACCGGGGCTTAGACTACGAGCAGTACTTC. The full variable domain, with the rest looked up from reference TRBV30 and TRBJ2-7, is SQTIHQWPATLVQPVGSPLSLECTVEGTSNPNLYWYRQAAGRGLQLLFYSVGIGQISSEVPQNLSASRPQDRQFILSSKKLLLSDSGFYLCAWNRGLDYEQYFGPGTRLTVT.